The source of this T cell receptor (beta chain) is a study of blood T cells in healthy people across ages. Germline CDR1 is SGHVS and CDR2 is FQNEAQ. The CDR3 length is 16 residues. V was trimmed by 8 bases and J by 9 bases, leaving 26 bases between them. Primed by a sample-barcoded 5' primer and a J-beta primer mix, a second PCR proceeded for about 6 to 11 cycles. TCRdb used MiXCR to reprocess the 5' RACE reads, holding one entry per CDR3 protein. This sample yields around 1,000,000 distinct CDR3 sequences, of which about 25% are seen a single time; around 0.75% belongs to the top ten. These same data were also listed under a study on T cells of mothers and their children. That investigation notes: Both sample barcodes and 2-4 random nucleotides came from the M1S primer of the second PCR.

The specimen sequenced was blood. This TCR derives from a girl under 10 years old in good health. The V gene is TRBV7-8, the J gene TRBJ2-1; the D gene could be TRBD1 or TRBD2 (5 bases each). This chain's CDR3 is CASAATQVTLGGEQFF. The CDR3 DNA reads as TGTGCCAGCGCAGCAACACAGGTTACACTTGGGGGTGAGCAGTTCTTC.